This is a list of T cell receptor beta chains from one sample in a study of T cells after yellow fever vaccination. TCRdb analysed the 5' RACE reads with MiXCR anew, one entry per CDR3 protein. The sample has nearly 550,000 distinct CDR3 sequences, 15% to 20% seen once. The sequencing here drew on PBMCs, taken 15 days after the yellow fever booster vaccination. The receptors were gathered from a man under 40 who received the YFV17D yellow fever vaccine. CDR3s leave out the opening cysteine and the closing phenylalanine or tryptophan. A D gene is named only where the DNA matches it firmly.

CDR3aa: SARSGTPTYEQY
d_gene: .
j_gene: TRBJ2-7
v_gene: TRBV20-1

CDR3aa: SAATGGDTEAF
d_gene: TRBD1
j_gene: TRBJ1-1
v_gene: TRBV29-1

CDR3aa: ASSFGTAFYEQY
d_gene: TRBD1
j_gene: TRBJ2-7
v_gene: TRBV12-3/TRBV12-4

CDR3aa: ASSSPTGGPYEQY
d_gene: TRBD1
j_gene: TRBJ2-7
v_gene: TRBV5-1

CDR3aa: SAFPGQGPDTQY
d_gene: TRBD1
j_gene: TRBJ2-3
v_gene: TRBV20-1

CDR3aa: ASSLGQDRSYEQY
d_gene: .
j_gene: TRBJ2-7
v_gene: TRBV7-2

CDR3aa: ASSSLVRDHVSGANVLT
d_gene: .
j_gene: TRBJ2-6
v_gene: TRBV11-1

CDR3aa: ASSPPPGAGAF
d_gene: .
j_gene: TRBJ2-1
v_gene: TRBV18

CDR3aa: SARPGPREQY
d_gene: .
j_gene: TRBJ2-7
v_gene: TRBV20-1

CDR3aa: ASTEAGGTDTQY
d_gene: TRBD2
j_gene: TRBJ2-3
v_gene: TRBV12-3/TRBV12-4

CDR3aa: ASIGANTEAF
d_gene: .
j_gene: TRBJ1-1
v_gene: TRBV28

CDR3aa: ASSPLGTAYNEQF
d_gene: .
j_gene: TRBJ2-1
v_gene: TRBV5-6

CDR3aa: ATSGTGLSDTQY
d_gene: TRBD1
j_gene: TRBJ2-3
v_gene: TRBV24-1

CDR3aa: ASSLEAEDTQY
d_gene: .
j_gene: TRBJ2-3
v_gene: TRBV7-2

CDR3aa: SAPERSSYEQY
d_gene: .
j_gene: TRBJ2-7
v_gene: TRBV20-1

CDR3aa: ASSQYPSRLAEFTDTQY
d_gene: TRBD2
j_gene: TRBJ2-3
v_gene: TRBV23-1

CDR3aa: ASSLRASGMREQY
d_gene: TRBD2
j_gene: TRBJ2-7
v_gene: TRBV7-2

CDR3aa: ASSAGTGLRDQPQH
d_gene: TRBD1
j_gene: TRBJ1-5
v_gene: TRBV2

CDR3aa: ASSPDGGMNTQY
d_gene: .
j_gene: TRBJ2-3
v_gene: TRBV18

CDR3aa: ASSQDAGRGQYNEQF
d_gene: .
j_gene: TRBJ2-1
v_gene: TRBV4-3

CDR3aa: ASSKDRGTSYEQY
d_gene: .
j_gene: TRBJ2-7
v_gene: TRBV6-1

CDR3aa: ASSRVAGLNEQF
d_gene: TRBD2
j_gene: TRBJ2-1
v_gene: TRBV7-2